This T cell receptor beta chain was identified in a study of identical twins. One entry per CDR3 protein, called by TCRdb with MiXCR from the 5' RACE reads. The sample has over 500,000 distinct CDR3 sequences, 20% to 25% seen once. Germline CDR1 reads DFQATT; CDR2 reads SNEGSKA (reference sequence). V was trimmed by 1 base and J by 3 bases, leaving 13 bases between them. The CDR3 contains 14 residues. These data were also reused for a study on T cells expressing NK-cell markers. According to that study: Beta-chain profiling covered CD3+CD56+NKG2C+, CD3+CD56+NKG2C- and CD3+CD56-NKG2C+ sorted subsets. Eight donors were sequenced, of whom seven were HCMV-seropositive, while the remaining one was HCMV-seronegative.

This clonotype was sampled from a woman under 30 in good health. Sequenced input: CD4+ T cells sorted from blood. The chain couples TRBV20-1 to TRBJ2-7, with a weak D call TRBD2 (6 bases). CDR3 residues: CSARGGGGNYEQYF. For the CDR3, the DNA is TGCAGTGCTAGAGGGGGAGGAGGAAACTACGAGCAGTACTTC.